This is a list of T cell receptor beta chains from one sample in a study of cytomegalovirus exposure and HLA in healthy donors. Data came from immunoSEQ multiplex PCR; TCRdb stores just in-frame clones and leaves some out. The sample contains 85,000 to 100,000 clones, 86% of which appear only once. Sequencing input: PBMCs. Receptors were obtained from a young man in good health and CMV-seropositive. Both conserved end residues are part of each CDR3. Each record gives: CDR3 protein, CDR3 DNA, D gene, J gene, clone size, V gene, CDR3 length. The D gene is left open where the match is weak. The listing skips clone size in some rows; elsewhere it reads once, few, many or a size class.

CASRLSLAGDSHEQFF | TGCGCCAGCAGATTGTCACTAGCGGGAGACTCCCATGAGCAGTTCTTC | TRBD2 | TRBJ2-1 | NA | TRBV5-1 | 16
CASSWTLGSYEQYF | TGTGCCAGCAGTTGGACACTCGGATCCTACGAGCAGTACTTC | NA | TRBJ2-7 | NA | TRBV27 | 14
CASSYGTGGSYGYTF | TGTGCCAGCAGTTACGGGACAGGGGGAAGTTATGGCTACACCTTC | TRBD1 | TRBJ1-2 | NA | TRBV6-6 | 15
CASSGSSSGRLRNTGELFF | TGTGCCAGCAGCGGATCCTCTAGCGGGAGGCTCCGGAACACCGGGGAGCTGTTTTTT | TRBD2 | TRBJ2-2 | NA | TRBV9 | 19
CASRALQGGYGYTF | TGTGCCAGCAGAGCGTTGCAGGGGGGCTATGGCTACACCTTC | TRBD1 | TRBJ1-2 | NA | TRBV6-5 | 14
CASSLLGREQYF | TGTGCCAGCAGTTTATTGGGGCGCGAGCAGTACTTC | NA | TRBJ2-7 | NA | TRBV27 | 12
CASSVGAPYEQYF | TGCGCCAGCAGCGTGGGAGCTCCCTACGAGCAGTACTTC | NA | TRBJ2-7 | few | TRBV5-1 | 13
CASSRDRYQETQYF | TGTGCCAGCAGCAGGGACAGGTACCAAGAGACCCAGTACTTC | TRBD1 | TRBJ2-5 | NA | TRBV5-6 | 14
CASSKMGTNRETQYF | TGTGCCAGCAGCAAAATGGGGACTAACCGAGAGACCCAGTACTTC | NA | TRBJ2-5 | NA | TRBV21-1 | 15
CASSRDRYEQYF | TGTGCCAGCAGCCGGGACAGGTACGAGCAGTACTTC | TRBD1 | TRBJ2-7 | NA | TRBV2 | 12
CASSAHPGAEYNEQFF | TGTGCCAGCAGTGCCCACCCGGGAGCGGAATACAATGAGCAGTTCTTC | NA | TRBJ2-1 | NA | TRBV6-1 | 16
CASSIASGPYNEQFF | TGTGCCAGTAGTATAGCGTCAGGGCCCTACAATGAGCAGTTCTTC | NA | TRBJ2-1 | once | TRBV19 | 15
CASSRRGSYEQYF | TGTGCCAGCAGTCGTCGGGGGAGCTACGAGCAGTACTTC | NA | TRBJ2-7 | NA | TRBV28 | 13
CASTGELLYQPQHF | TGTGCCAGCACGGGGGAGTTACTTTATCAGCCCCAGCATTTT | NA | TRBJ1-5 | NA | TRBV2 | 14
CASSSGTRDGELFF | TGCGCCAGCAGCTCCGGGACTAGGGATGGGGAGCTGTTTTTT | TRBD2 | TRBJ2-2 | NA | TRBV5-1 | 14
CASSRQGASEKLFF | TGTGCCAGCAGCAGACAGGGGGCGTCTGAAAAACTGTTTTTT | TRBD1 | TRBJ1-4 | NA | TRBV5-6 | 14
CASSLGQGRNTEAFF | TGTGCCAGCAGCTTGGGACAGGGAAGGAACACTGAAGCTTTCTTT | TRBD1 | TRBJ1-1 | NA | TRBV11-3 | 15
CASSPEGRYTEAFF | TGTGCCAGCAGCCCAGAGGGCCGGTACACTGAAGCTTTCTTT | NA | TRBJ1-1 | NA | TRBV7-9 | 14
CASRVRGGLTHSNTGELFF | TGCGCCAGCAGGGTCCGTGGGGGACTCACTCATTCGAACACCGGGGAGCTGTTTTTT | NA | TRBJ2-2 | NA | TRBV10-2 | 19
CASSLSGTGNTEAFF | TGTGCCAGCAGTTTATCGGGGACTGGGAACACTGAAGCTTTCTTT | NA | TRBJ1-1 | NA | TRBV27 | 15
CAISETGPYSNQPQHF | TGTGCCATCAGTGAAACAGGGCCTTATAGCAATCAGCCCCAGCATTTT | NA | TRBJ1-5 | NA | TRBV10-3 | 16
CSVVGLPRAGGPGEQFF | TGCAGCGTTGTGGGTCTTCCTCGGGCGGGAGGGCCAGGTGAGCAGTTCTTC | TRBD2 | TRBJ2-1 | NA | TRBV29-1 | 17
CASSSVFRTSGAYNEQFF | TGTGCCAGCAGCTCAGTTTTTAGGACTAGCGGTGCCTACAATGAGCAGTTCTTC | TRBD2 | TRBJ2-1 | once | TRBV11-2 | 18
CASSLDSSGAWGTQYF | TGTGCCAGCAGTTTAGACTCTAGCGGGGCCTGGGGTACGCAGTATTTT | TRBD2 | TRBJ2-3 | NA | TRBV28 | 16
CASRKGAPEAFF | TGCGCCAGCAGGAAGGGGGCCCCTGAAGCTTTCTTT | TRBD1 | TRBJ1-1 | NA | TRBV10-1 | 12
CASSSVGGSLMAEQFF | TGTGCCAGCAGCTCTGTGGGCGGGAGTTTGATGGCTGAGCAGTTCTTC | TRBD2 | TRBJ2-1 | NA | TRBV13 | 16
CAWRRGGGGANVLTF | TGTGCCTGGAGGCGGGGGGGCGGTGGGGCCAACGTCCTGACTTTC | TRBD2 | TRBJ2-6 | NA | TRBV30 | 15
CASSPRDTNTGELFF | TGTGCCAGCAGTCCCAGGGACACGAACACCGGGGAGCTGTTTTTT | NA | TRBJ2-2 | NA | TRBV6-6 | 15
CASSRRAGVETQYF | TGTGCCAGCAGTAGACGGGCGGGAGTAGAGACCCAGTACTTC | TRBD2 | TRBJ2-5 | few | TRBV2 | 14
CATSRVTGTDHYNEQFF | TGTGCCACCAGCAGGGTGACCGGGACAGATCACTACAATGAGCAGTTCTTC | TRBD1 | TRBJ2-1 | NA | TRBV15 | 17
CASSLPRQGVGQPQHF | TGTGCCAGCAGTCTCCCCAGACAGGGGGTAGGTCAGCCCCAGCATTTT | TRBD1 | TRBJ1-5 | NA | TRBV28 | 16